This T cell receptor beta chain comes out of a study of technical replicates of blood from a handful of donors. The data were produced by immunoSEQ multiplex PCR, yet TCRdb's version contains in-frame clones alone and is incomplete. The table lists 60,000 or so clones, around 97% of them singletons, with about 0.19% in the top ten. The V end was cut by 2 bases, the J end by 0 bases, with 8 bases between. From germline, CDR1 is MNHGY and CDR2 SVAAGI. This CDR3 spans 14 amino acids. The sequenced sample consisted of T cells isolated from PBMCs. The sequence was collected from a human donor in good health. The chain joins TRBV6-9 to TRBJ2-7; D possibly corresponds to TRBD2 (6 bases). The CDR3 DNA reads TGTGCCAGCAGTTATCGGCGGGACTCCTACGAGCAGTACTTC. It yields the protein CASSYRRDSYEQYF.